This T cell receptor beta chain was found in a study of cytomegalovirus exposure and HLA in healthy donors. As for this clone: Its target is not known.

Notes on the study in general: TCR sequences were mostly rare, though some public TCRs occurred in many donors.

CDR1 is SGHVS, CDR2 FNYEAQ, per germline. The CDR3 sequence is 14 residues long. V gave up 6 bases and J gave up 1 base, with 10 bases separating them. Method: immunoSEQ multiplex PCR; TCRdb's copy keeps in-frame clones and lacks some. The repertoire consists of some 45,000 clones, with 92% occurring once and the leading ten covering roughly 5.8%. Source material: PBMCs. This clonotype was sampled from a man aged 18 to 29 in good health and CMV-seronegative. The chain has TRBV7-6 and TRBJ2-1, with D perhaps matching TRBD2 (7 bases). CDR3 protein: CASRRGASYNEQFF. In DNA, the CDR3 is TGTGCCAGCAGACGGGGGGCGTCCTACAATGAGCAGTTCTTC.